Listed here are 8 T cell receptor beta chains from one sample, sequenced in a study of blood T cell repertoires in COVID-19. Using immunoSEQ multiplex PCR, the repertoire was profiled, and TCRdb retains in-frame clones only, with some absent. The data hold 150,000 or so clones, with 70% to 90% observed a single time. The material sequenced was peripheral blood. These receptors originate from a woman between 50 and 59 years old with COVID-19, enrolled during active disease.

The chain uses TRBV7-9 and TRBJ1-5, with 8 bases lining up with TRBD1. J gave up 0 bases and V 5 bases, and 3 bases lay outside the gene matches. This CDR3 contains 15 residues. From germline, CDR1 is SEHNR and CDR2 FQNEAQ (reference sequence). The CDR3 sequence: CASSPQGDSNQPQHF. DNA of the CDR3: TGTGCCAGCAGCCCACAGGGGGATAGCAATCAGCCCCAGCATTTT.

The CDR3, as DNA: TGTGCCAGCAGTTACTCGATATCCAGGGTACGGCAGCCCCAGCATTTT. Amino acids: CASSYSISRVRQPQHF. This chain joins TRBV6-2 or TRBV6-3 and TRBJ1-5, with D perhaps matching TRBD1 (5 bases). CDR1 and CDR2 (germline): MNHEY, SVGEGT. V gave up 0 bases and J gave up 7 bases, with 16 bases separating them. The CDR3 has 16 amino acids.

This clone was counted between two and nine times. CDR3 sequence reads: CASSLGQPSSTDTQYF. Here the CDR3 DNA reads TGTGCCAGCAGCTTAGGACAGCCTTCTAGCACAGATACGCAGTATTTT. V is TRBV7-3 and J is TRBJ2-3, with D maybe TRBD1 (6 bases). Between the trimmed V and J ends, which lost 2 bases and 0 bases, there was a span of 12 bases. Germline CDR1 and CDR2: SGHTA and FQGTGA. The CDR3 sequence is 16 residues long.

The chain has TRBV9 and TRBJ1-5, with 7 bases aligning to TRBD1. Germline V gives CDR1 SGDLS, CDR2 YYNGEE. The CDR3 loop spans 15 amino acids. Losses at the gene ends were 4 bases for V and 0 bases for J; bases not matched to a gene: 4. This CDR3 reads CASSQGDYSNQPQHF. Here the CDR3 DNA reads TGTGCCAGCAGCCAGGGGGATTATAGCAATCAGCCCCAGCATTTT.

The chain employs TRBV19 and TRBJ1-3; D gene uncertain. CDR1 is LNHDA and CDR2 is SQIVND in the germline V gene (reference sequence). The CDR3 totals 14 residues. V dropped 7 bases and J dropped 3 bases, with 13 bases sitting between them. The CDR3 nucleotides read TGTGCCAGTAATTCCAACCTCGGTGGAAACACCATATATTTT. It is translated as CASNSNLGGNTIYF.

The chain joins TRBV30 to TRBJ2-1; 10 positions agree with TRBD2. The length of the CDR3 is 14 residues. The V gene end was trimmed by 5 bases and the J gene end by 10 bases; junction bases not matched to a gene: 11. Germline CDR1 and CDR2: GTSNPN and SVGIG (reference sequence). The CDR3 bases are TGTGCCTGGCTGCCTAGCGGGGGACGACGAGAGCAGTTCTTC. Protein product: CAWLPSGGRREQFF.

V and J are TRBV7-2 and TRBJ2-2, with 8 bases that match TRBD2. Trimming removed 6 bases from V and 6 bases from J; junction bases left unmatched: 18. Germline V gene sequence: CDR1 SGHTA, CDR2 FQGNSA. CDR3 length equals 18 residues. Here the CDR3 DNA reads TGTGCCAGCAGTCCTTGGGGGGGGACTAGTGGGCCCTCCGGGGAGCTGTTTTTT. Its protein is CASSPWGGTSGPSGELFF.

The chain uses TRBV25-1 and TRBJ2-5; D is possibly TRBD2 (6 bases). Germline values: CDR1 MGHDK, CDR2 SYGVNS. The CDR3 runs to 14 residues. V was pared by 2 bases and J by 5 bases, with 12 bases between. CDR3 nucleotides: TGTGCCAGCAGTGAAATGGCCGGGACTGAGACCCAGTACTTC. It is translated as CASSEMAGTETQYF.